These T cell receptor beta chains were read from a single sample in a study of blood T cell repertoires in COVID-19. TCRdb's copy holds only in-frame clones and misses some; the assay was immunoSEQ multiplex PCR. Of approximately 120,000 clones listed, around three quarters are singletons. The sequenced sample was peripheral blood. The receptors here all came from a man aged 40-55 years with active or convalescent COVID-19. Both conserved end residues are part of each CDR3. D genes are given only for firm matches. Rows give clone size only sometimes, using once, few, many, or a class for an expanded clone.

D gene	clone size	V gene	J gene	CDR3 DNA	CDR3 protein
NA	once	TRBV7-2	TRBJ1-5	TGTGCCAGCAGCTCGGATGGGCAGGGAAGCAATCAGCCCCAGCATTTT	CASSSDGQGSNQPQHF
NA	NA	TRBV18	TRBJ2-7	TGTGCCAGCTCACCGGGGGGCTACGAGCAGTACTTC	CASSPGGYEQYF
TRBD1	NA	TRBV18	TRBJ1-2	TGTGCCAGCTCACCCATCGAGGGGGCCTATGGCTACACCTTC	CASSPIEGAYGYTF
NA	NA	TRBV7-3	TRBJ1-4	TGTGCCAGCAGCCTACCCGGAGTCACCGAAAAACTGTTTTTT	CASSLPGVTEKLFF
TRBD1	NA	TRBV2	TRBJ2-7	TGTGCCAGCTGGGGACAGATCGGCGAGCAGTACTTC	CASWGQIGEQYF
NA	NA	TRBV7-4	TRBJ2-1	TGTGCCAGCAACCATGGAGGACTTGTTTACAATGAGCAGTTCTTC	CASNHGGLVYNEQFF
NA	NA	TRBV12-3/TRBV12-4	TRBJ1-1	TGTGCCAGCAGTTTAGACAAGTTTACTGAAGCTTTCTTT	CASSLDKFTEAFF
NA	NA	TRBV28	TRBJ1-1	TGTGCCAGCAGTTTATCATCCGGGGTTGCTTTCTTT	CASSLSSGVAFF
TRBD1	many	TRBV6-4	TRBJ2-1	TGTGCCAGCAGTGGGGACAGCTCCTACAATGAGCAGTTCTTC	CASSGDSSYNEQFF
NA	NA	TRBV6-2/TRBV6-3	TRBJ2-1	TGTGCCAGCAGTTACCGCTCCTACAATGAGCAGTTCTTC	CASSYRSYNEQFF
NA	NA	TRBV19	TRBJ2-1	TGTGCCAGTAGTACTAGAGAGGGCTCCTACAATGAGCAGTTCTTC	CASSTREGSYNEQFF
NA	NA	TRBV2	TRBJ2-7	TGTGCCAGCAGGCCACCGCCCGGCCTAGGGGCCTACGAGCAGTACTTC	CASRPPPGLGAYEQYF
TRBD1	NA	TRBV12-5	TRBJ2-7	TGTGCTAGTGGCAACGGACAGGGGGTCTCCTACGAGCAGTACTTC	CASGNGQGVSYEQYF
TRBD1	NA	TRBV6-4	TRBJ2-7	TGTGCCAGCAGCCCGGGACAGGGGGCAAGGGAGCAGTACTTC	CASSPGQGAREQYF
NA	NA	TRBV20-1	TRBJ2-5	TGCAGTGCCCCACTTGGTGAGACCCAGTACTTC	CSAPLGETQYF
TRBD1	NA	TRBV7-2	TRBJ2-1	TGTGCCAGCAGCTTAGGTAGTGGTCGCGGACACAGGGGGACCAATGAGCAGTTCTTC	CASSLGSGRGHRGTNEQFF
NA	NA	TRBV6-1	TRBJ1-5	TGTGCCAGCAGTGAATGGCCCAATCAGCCCCAGCATTTT	CASSEWPNQPQHF